The clone carrying this TCR beta chain was recorded once. Its cognate antigen is unknown. The sample comes from a study of T cell responses to AZD1222 COVID-19 vaccine. The overall study: Analysis merged second doses at about 4 or about 12 weeks. Study findings and constraints: Baseline testing showed seropositivity in only six AZD1222 recipients. Spike-specific TCR breadth and depth both grew after two AZD1222 doses. Within unmutated variant regions lay the reported targets of nearly half of spike-specific TCRs.

This CDR3 contains 14 residues. Generated by immunoSEQ multiplex PCR, the TCRdb table keeps only in-frame clones and is missing some. Among about 260,000 clones, 93% were seen once, and the ten largest hold approximately 0.52%. The receptor was derived from an adult in good health. Sequenced here: peripheral blood, sampled on day 0 of AZD1222 vaccination. V is TRBV21-1 and J is TRBJ1-3. TRBV21-1 represents a pseudogene. The CDR3 spells CASSKGTGADTIYF. As DNA, the CDR3 is TGTGCCAGCAGCAAGGGTACCGGGGCTGACACCATATATTTT.